The TCR beta chain described here comes from a study of blood T cells in healthy people across ages. With 4 bases removed from V and 3 bases from J, the gap between germline ends came to 13 bases. The germline V gene has CDR1 SGDLS and CDR2 YYNGEE. The length of the CDR3 is 14 residues. Regarding this clonotype: The target antigen is unknown.

PBMCs were isolated at a quantity of at least 6.5 million per sample. Study results and limitations: Naive T cell percentage strongly correlated with TCR beta diversity. Expanded clonotype shifts may have been confounded, as the donors had an unknown CMV status.

Using a J-beta primer mix together with a sample-barcoded 5' primer, a second PCR was run for about 7 to 12 cycles. TCRdb passed the 5' RACE reads through MiXCR, listing each CDR3 protein once. The data show 1.2 million to 1.5 million distinct CDR3 sequences, with roughly 64% seen just once and about 6.3% held by the top ten. The clonotype comes from a young man in good health. Sequenced sample: blood. The rearrangement uses TRBV9 and TRBJ1-1; D remains unclear. Here the CDR3 reads CASSPTHWDTEAFF. The CDR3 region has the DNA TGTGCCAGCAGCCCCACTCATTGGGACACTGAAGCTTTCTTT.